This T cell receptor beta chain was sequenced during a study of shared T cell receptors in the human thymus. The CDR3 covers 15 residues. Per the germline V gene, CDR1 is LNHDA and CDR2 is SQIVND (reference sequence). Trimming took off 5 bases at V and 7 bases at J, with 17 bases between the two ends. Measured with immunoSEQ multiplex PCR; TCRdb has only the in-frame clones, and not every one. The sample has approximately 760,000 clones; 70% to 90% are singletons. This same sample was also part of a study on human thymus T cells. As reported in that work: Corrective cardiac operations yielded the resected thymus tissue. Related research described strongly overlapping thymic repertoires in unrelated people.

Sequencing was done on a sample of thymocytes. The chain couples TRBV19 to TRBJ2-2; D might be TRBD1 (5 bases). The receptor comes from a girl younger than two with a congenital heart defect. The CDR3 region is CASSAVQAGNGELFF. CDR3 bases: TGTGCCAGTAGTGCCGTCCAGGCAGGGAACGGGGAGCTGTTTTTT.